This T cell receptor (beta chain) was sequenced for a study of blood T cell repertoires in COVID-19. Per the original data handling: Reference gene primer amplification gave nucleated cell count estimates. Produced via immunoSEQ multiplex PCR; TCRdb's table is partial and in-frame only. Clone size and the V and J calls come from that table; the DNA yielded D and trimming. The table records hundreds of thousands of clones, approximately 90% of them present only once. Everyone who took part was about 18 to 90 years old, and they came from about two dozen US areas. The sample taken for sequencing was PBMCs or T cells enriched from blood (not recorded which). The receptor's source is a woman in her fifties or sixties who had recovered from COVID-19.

The CDR3 DNA reads TGTGCCAGCAGTTTAAGTCTAGCGGGAGGGCCAAGGGAAGAGACCCAGTACTTC. Its translation: CASSLSLAGGPREETQYF. The chain uses TRBV28 and TRBJ2-5, with 12 bases identical to TRBD2. CDR1 MDHEN and CDR2 SYDVKM come from the germline V gene. Trimming took 2 bases from V and 3 from J; bases not matched to a gene: 10. The CDR3 extends over 18 amino acids.